These 11 T cell receptor beta chains were sequenced from one sample in a study of T-cell memory formation after mild COVID-19. TCRdb ran MiXCR on the 5' RACE reads and lists one entry per CDR3 protein. This table holds about 27,000 distinct CDR3 sequences, less than 8% found once. Input material: PBMCs or a T cell subset sorted from them (not recorded which). These receptors came from an adult woman who had mild COVID-19 (a few samples of this study predate the infection). Cell type and time point are not known.

Ten or more counts support this clonotype. The chain links TRBV7-2 to TRBJ2-3; D may be TRBD2 (5 bases). V was clipped by 5 bases and J by 6 bases, with 18 bases between them. Germline V gene lookup returns CDR1 SGHTA and CDR2 FQGNSA. The CDR3 runs 15 residues. Written as DNA, the CDR3 is TGTGCCAGCAGCCCCCTTGAAAGGAGGTGGGATACGCAGTATTTT. Its protein is CASSPLERRWDTQYF.

This clonotype was found many times. The V call is TRBV3-1, the J call TRBJ2-1, with TRBD2 as a possible D gene (6 bases). Germline V gene sequence: CDR1 LGHDT, CDR2 YNNKEL (reference sequence). This CDR3 spans 14 amino acids. V was pared by 1 base and J by 4 bases, with 8 bases between. CDR3 loop: CASSQAGVYNEQFF. As DNA, the CDR3 is TGTGCCAGCAGCCAAGCGGGGGTGTACAATGAGCAGTTCTTC.

This clonotype was recorded at least ten times. The chain couples TRBV20-1 to TRBJ2-7; D gene uncertain. This CDR3 has 12 residues. Trimming took 3 bases from V and 2 from J, leaving 8 bases between them. CDR1 is DFQATT and CDR2 is SNEGSKA in the germline V gene (reference sequence). Here the CDR3 DNA reads TGCAGTGCTAGGGGCGCCACCTACGAGCAGTACTTC. Its protein is CSARGATYEQYF.

This clonotype was picked up many times. The chain combines TRBV6-2 or TRBV6-3 with TRBJ2-7, with a possible D match to TRBD1 (6 bases). The CDR3 loop spans 15 amino acids. V gave up 6 bases and J gave up 5 bases, with 20 bases separating them. The V gene's germline CDR1 is MNHEY and CDR2 SVGEGT. The CDR3 nucleotides are TGTGCCAGCAGAAATGTCCAGGGGATGGGCGACGAGCAGTACTTC. It yields the protein CASRNVQGMGDEQYF.

This clonotype was seen ten or more times. The rearrangement links TRBV27 to TRBJ2-3; no firm D call. The germline CDR1 and CDR2 sequences are MNHEY and SMNVEV (reference sequence). The CDR3 is 14 residues long. The V gene lost 5 bases and the J gene lost 3 bases, with 12 bases spanning the gap. The CDR3 DNA sequence: TGTGCCAGCAGTCGAATCCAGTATACAGATACGCAGTATTTT. Its protein product is CASSRIQYTDTQYF.

This clonotype was recorded at least ten times. J is TRBJ2-7 and V is TRBV11-2, with 12 bases matching TRBD2. The CDR3 is 15 amino acids. V dropped 5 bases and J dropped 4; count of bases not matched to a gene: 6. In germline, CDR1 is SGHAT, CDR2 FQNNGV. The CDR3 DNA sequence: TGTGCCAGCAGCCGGACTAGCGGGAAGTTGTACGAGCAGTACTTC. It translates to CASSRTSGKLYEQYF.

This clonotype has a count of ten or more. This chain connects TRBV20-1 to TRBJ2-5, with TRBD1 identical over 11 bases. The CDR3 loop spans 14 amino acids. The germline V gene has CDR1 DFQATT and CDR2 SNEGSKA (reference sequence). V was pared by 6 bases and J by 4 bases, with 7 bases of the junction left unmatched. The CDR3 DNA follows: TGCAGTGCCAGTAAGGGACAGGGGGGAGAGACCCAGTACTTC. This gives the protein CSASKGQGGETQYF.

This clonotype was counted many times. The chain has TRBV15 and TRBJ1-5; 9 nucleotides align to TRBD1. Trimming removed 2 bases from V and 0 bases from J; junction bases left unmatched: 17. The CDR3 loop spans 21 amino acids. Germline CDR1 LNHNV, CDR2 YYDKDF (reference sequence). The CDR3 is CATSRSGGPGQGSYSNQPQHF. The CDR3 DNA follows: TGTGCCACCAGCAGATCCGGGGGCCCGGGACAGGGCTCCTATAGCAATCAGCCCCAGCATTTT.

In the case of this clonotype: At one end, the junction sequence differs from germline, possibly due to a read error. The rearrangement joins TRBV6-1 to TRBJ2-1; maybe TRBD1 (6 bases). The CDR3 is made up of 13 amino acids. Germline V CDR1 and CDR2: MNHNS, SASEGT. Here the CDR3 reads CASRCGQYNEQLF. The DNA for the CDR3 is TGTGCCAGCAGGTGTGGACAGTACAATGAGCAGCTCTTC.

This clonotype was recorded many times. This chain links TRBV7-2 with TRBJ1-2; D ambiguous. This CDR3 is 17 amino acids long. The germline V gene encodes CDR1 SGHTA and CDR2 FQGNSA. V gave up 1 base and J gave up 0 bases, with 15 bases separating them. The CDR3 bases are TGTGCCAGCAGCTTAGACGTAAGCAGGACGTCTAACTATGGCTACACCTTC. Encoded protein: CASSLDVSRTSNYGYTF.

This clonotype has ten or more counts. The genes are TRBV24-1 and TRBJ2-2; TRBD1 is a possible D gene (6 bases). This CDR3 spans 14 amino acids. Deletions cut 11 bases from V and 3 bases from J, with 15 bases between. Germline loops: CDR1 KGHDR, CDR2 SFDVKD. The chain's CDR3 is CAIDPGTHTGELFF. Here the CDR3 DNA reads TGTGCCATTGACCCCGGGACACACACCGGGGAGCTGTTTTTT.